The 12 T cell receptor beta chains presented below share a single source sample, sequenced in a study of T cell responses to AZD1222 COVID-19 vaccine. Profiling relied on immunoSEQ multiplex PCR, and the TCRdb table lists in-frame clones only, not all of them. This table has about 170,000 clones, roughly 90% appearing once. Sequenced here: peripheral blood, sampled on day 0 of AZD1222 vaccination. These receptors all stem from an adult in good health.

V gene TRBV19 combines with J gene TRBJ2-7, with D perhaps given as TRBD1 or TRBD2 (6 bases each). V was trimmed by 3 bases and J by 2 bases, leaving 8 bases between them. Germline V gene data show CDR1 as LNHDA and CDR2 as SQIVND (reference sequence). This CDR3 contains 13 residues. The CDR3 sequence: CASSMRGAYEQYF. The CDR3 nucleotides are TGTGCCAGTAGTATGAGGGGGGCCTACGAGCAGTACTTC.

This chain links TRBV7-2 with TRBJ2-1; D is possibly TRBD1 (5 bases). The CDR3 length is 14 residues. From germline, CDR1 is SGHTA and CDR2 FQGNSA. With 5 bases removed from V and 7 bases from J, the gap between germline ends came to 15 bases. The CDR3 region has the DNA TGTGCCAGCAGCGGTCAAGGGGTGGAAAATGAGCAGTTCTTC. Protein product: CASSGQGVENEQFF.

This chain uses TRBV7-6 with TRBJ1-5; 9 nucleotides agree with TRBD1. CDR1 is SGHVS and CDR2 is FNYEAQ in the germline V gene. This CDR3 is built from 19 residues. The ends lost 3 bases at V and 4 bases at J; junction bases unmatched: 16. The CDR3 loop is CASSFLEATGTGINQPQHF. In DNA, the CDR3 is TGTGCCAGCAGCTTCCTAGAAGCCACCGGGACAGGGATAAATCAGCCCCAGCATTTT.

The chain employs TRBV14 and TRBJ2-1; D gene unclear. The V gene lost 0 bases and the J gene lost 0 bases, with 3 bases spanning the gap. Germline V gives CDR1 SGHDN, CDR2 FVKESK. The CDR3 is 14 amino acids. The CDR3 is CASSQDGSYNEQFF. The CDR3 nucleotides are TGTGCCAGCAGCCAAGATGGCTCCTACAATGAGCAGTTCTTC.

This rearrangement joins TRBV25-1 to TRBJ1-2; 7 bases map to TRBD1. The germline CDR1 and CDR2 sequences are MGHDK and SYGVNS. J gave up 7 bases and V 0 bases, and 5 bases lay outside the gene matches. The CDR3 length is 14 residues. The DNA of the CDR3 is TGTGCCAGCAGTGAATATTCCCGGACAGGTGGCTACACCTTC. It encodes CASSEYSRTGGYTF.

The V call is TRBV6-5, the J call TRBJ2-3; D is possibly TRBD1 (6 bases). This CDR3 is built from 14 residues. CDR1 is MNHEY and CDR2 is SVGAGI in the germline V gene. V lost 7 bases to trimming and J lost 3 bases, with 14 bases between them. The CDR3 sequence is CASTLEQGTDTQYF. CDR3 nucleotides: TGTGCCAGCACCCTGGAGCAGGGGACAGATACGCAGTATTTT.

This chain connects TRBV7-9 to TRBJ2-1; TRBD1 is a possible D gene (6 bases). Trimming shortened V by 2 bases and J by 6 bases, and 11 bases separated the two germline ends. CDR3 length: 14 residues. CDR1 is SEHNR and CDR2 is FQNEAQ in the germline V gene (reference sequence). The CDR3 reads CASSLWNRVNEQFF. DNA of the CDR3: TGTGCCAGCAGCTTATGGAACAGGGTCAATGAGCAGTTCTTC.

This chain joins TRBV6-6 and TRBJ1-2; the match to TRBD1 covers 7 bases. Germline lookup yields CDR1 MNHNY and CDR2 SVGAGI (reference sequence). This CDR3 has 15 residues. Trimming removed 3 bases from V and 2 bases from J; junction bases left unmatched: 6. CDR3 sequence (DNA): TGTGCCAGCAGTTATGGGACAGCCCCAAACTATGGCTACACCTTC. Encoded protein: CASSYGTAPNYGYTF.

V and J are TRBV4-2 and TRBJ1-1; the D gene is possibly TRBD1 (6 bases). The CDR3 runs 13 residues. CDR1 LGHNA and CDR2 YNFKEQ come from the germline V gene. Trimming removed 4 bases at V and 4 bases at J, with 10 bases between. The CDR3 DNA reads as TGTGCCAGCAGCCGAATACAGGGCACTGAAGCTTTCTTT. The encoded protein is CASSRIQGTEAFF.

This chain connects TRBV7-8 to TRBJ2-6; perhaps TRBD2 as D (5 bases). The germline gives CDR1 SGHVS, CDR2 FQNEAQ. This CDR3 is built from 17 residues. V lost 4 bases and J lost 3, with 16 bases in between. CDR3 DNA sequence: TGTGCCAGCAGCTCCCCGGGGTGGGAAAGTGGGGCCAACGTCCTGACTTTC. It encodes CASSSPGWESGANVLTF.

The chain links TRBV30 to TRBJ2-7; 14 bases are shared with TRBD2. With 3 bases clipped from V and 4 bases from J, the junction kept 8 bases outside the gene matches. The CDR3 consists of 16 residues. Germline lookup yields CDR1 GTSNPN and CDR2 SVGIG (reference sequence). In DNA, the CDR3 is TGTGCCTGGAGCTTGACTAGCGGGAGGGCCTCGTACGAGCAGTACTTC. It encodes CAWSLTSGRASYEQYF. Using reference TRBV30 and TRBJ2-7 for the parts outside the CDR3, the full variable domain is SQTIHQWPATLVQPVGSPLSLECTVEGTSNPNLYWYRQAAGRGLQLLFYSVGIGQISSEVPQNLSASRPQDRQFILSSKKLLLSDSGFYLCAWSLTSGRASYEQYFGPGTRLTVT.

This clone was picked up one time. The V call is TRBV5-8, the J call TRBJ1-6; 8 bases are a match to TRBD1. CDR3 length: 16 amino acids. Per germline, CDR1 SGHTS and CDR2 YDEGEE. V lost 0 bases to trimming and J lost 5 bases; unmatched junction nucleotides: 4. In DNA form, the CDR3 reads TGTGCCAGCAGCTTGGGACAGGGGTTAAATAATTCACCCCTCCACTTT. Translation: CASSLGQGLNNSPLHF.